One T cell receptor (beta chain) is described in this entry. Sequencing was performed with immunoSEQ multiplex PCR; in TCRdb, only in-frame clones are kept and a portion is missing. This repertoire shows around 44,000 clones, 70% to 90% found once; its top ten account for about 0.37%. The sample belongs to a study of OX40 agonist ivuxolimab in advanced cancers. V gave up 0 bases and J gave up 6 bases; unmatched junction bases: 13. The CDR3 spans 18 residues. Per germline, CDR1 MGHRA and CDR2 YSYEKL. The clonotype originates from an adult with an advanced solid tumor such as melanoma, head and neck, liver or kidney cancer. The V call is TRBV4-1, the J call TRBJ2-1; 8 bases align to TRBD2. The specimen comprised CD4+ or CD8+ T cells sorted from blood, sampled in a trial of the OX40 agonist ivuxolimab. In DNA, the CDR3 is TGCGCCAGCAGCCAAGAAACAGGGCCAGCGGGAGAGTTCAATGAGCAGTTCTTC. It yields the protein CASSQETGPAGEFNEQFF.